The 19 T cell receptor beta chains reported below all come from one sample, sequenced in a study of tumor-infiltrating lymphocytes in localized non-small cell lung cancer. Using immunoSEQ multiplex PCR, the repertoire was profiled, and TCRdb retains in-frame clones only, with some absent. The sample consists of fewer than 4,000 clones, 60% to 70% of them appearing once. The material sequenced was uninvolved lung tissue not adjacent to the tumor. These receptors originate from a human donor with non-small cell lung cancer.

The chain joins TRBV29-1 to TRBJ1-2; D gene uncertain. The CDR3 totals 12 residues. V lost 6 bases, J lost 0 bases, and 8 bases lay in between. Germline V gene sequence: CDR1 SQVTM, CDR2 ANQGSEA. The CDR3 reads CSVLAANYGYTF. The CDR3 DNA reads as TGCAGCGTCCTAGCAGCTAACTATGGCTACACCTTC.

This clone counts as medium-sized. The chain has TRBV28 and TRBJ2-3; D ambiguous. The CDR3 totals 12 residues. With 6 bases removed from V and 6 bases from J, the gap between germline ends came to 10 bases. The germline V gene has CDR1 MDHEN and CDR2 SYDVKM. In DNA form, the CDR3 reads TGTGCCAGCAGGACACAATCGGATACGCAGTATTTT. It is translated as CASRTQSDTQYF.

The rearrangement joins TRBV27 to TRBJ2-7, with no clear D. This CDR3 has 13 residues. From germline, CDR1 is MNHEY and CDR2 SMNVEV (reference sequence). Trimming took off 5 bases at V and 0 bases at J, with 8 bases between the two ends. The CDR3 nucleotides read TGTGCCAGCAGTCGAGACCGCTCCTACGAGCAGTACTTC. Protein product: CASSRDRSYEQYF.

In nucleotides, the CDR3 is TGTGCCAGCAGCTTCGCCCCCGGGACGAGGTACAATGAGCAGTTCTTC. It is translated as CASSFAPGTRYNEQFF. The V and J genes are TRBV7-9 and TRBJ2-1, with D perhaps assigned TRBD1 or TRBD2 (5 bases each). This CDR3 is 16 amino acids long. Trimming shortened V by 3 bases and J by 4 bases, and 16 bases separated the two germline ends. CDR1 SEHNR and CDR2 FQNEAQ come from the germline V gene (reference sequence).

This clone was recorded once. The V gene is TRBV5-5, the J gene TRBJ2-2; tentatively, D is TRBD1 (5 bases). Trimming pared 4 bases from V and 7 bases from J, leaving 11 bases between. Germline V gene lookup returns CDR1 SGHKS and CDR2 YYEKEE (reference sequence). The CDR3 sequence is 13 residues long. For the CDR3, the DNA is TGTGCCAGCAGCCAAGGACAACTCGGGGAGCTGTTTTTT. This codes for CASSQGQLGELFF.

The chain joins TRBV4-2 to TRBJ2-6, with D unclear. CDR3 length: 13 residues. Germline V gene data show CDR1 as LGHNA and CDR2 as YNFKEQ. Trimming cost V 8 bases and J 2 bases, with 7 bases left between them. As DNA, the CDR3 is TGTGCCAGCGGGCGGCCTGGGGCCAACGTCCTGACTTTC. Translation gives CASGRPGANVLTF.

This chain links TRBV27 with TRBJ2-7; 8 bases map to TRBD2. V lost 4 bases to trimming and J lost 6 bases; unmatched junction nucleotides: 5. Germline V gives CDR1 MNHEY, CDR2 SMNVEV (reference sequence). The CDR3 has 13 residues. CDR3 region: CASSSGGGGEQYF. In DNA form, the CDR3 reads TGTGCCAGCAGTTCCGGGGGGGGCGGCGAGCAGTACTTC.

The chain is built from TRBV7-2 and TRBJ2-4; 10 bases agree with TRBD2. Germline V lookup: CDR1 SGHTA, CDR2 FQGNSA. CDR3 length equals 16 residues. The V gene end was trimmed by 4 bases and the J gene end by 5 bases; junction bases not matched to a gene: 8. The CDR3 bases are TGTGCCAGCAGCTCAGGACTAGCGGTGGGGGAAAACATTCAGTACTTC. Residues: CASSSGLAVGENIQYF.

This clone has only one observation. The V and J genes are TRBV7-2 and TRBJ2-7; 7 bases line up with TRBD1. Losses at the gene ends were 5 bases for V and 3 bases for J; bases not matched to a gene: 4. This CDR3 spans 13 amino acids. Germline CDR1 reads SGHTA; CDR2 reads FQGNSA. The CDR3 reads CASSGTAIYEQYF. CDR3 nucleotide sequence: TGTGCCAGCAGCGGGACAGCCATCTACGAGCAGTACTTC.

CDR3 in amino acids: CASRPSGGLNEQFF. DNA of the CDR3: TGTGCCAGCAGACCTAGCGGGGGTCTCAATGAGCAGTTCTTC. The rearrangement links TRBV5-6 to TRBJ2-1; 10 positions agree with TRBD2. Looked up from germline, CDR1 is SGHDT and CDR2 is YYEEEE. The ends lost 5 bases at V and 6 bases at J; junction bases unmatched: 5. This CDR3 region has 14 residues.

This chain links TRBV6-1 with TRBJ2-7; 7 bases line up with TRBD1. The CDR3 runs 15 residues. Losses at the gene ends were 3 bases for V and 0 bases for J; bases not matched to a gene: 5. The V gene's germline CDR1 is MNHNS and CDR2 SASEGT. Written as DNA, the CDR3 is TGTGCCAGCAGTGATCATTGGACAGGCTCCTACGAGCAGTACTTC. Protein product: CASSDHWTGSYEQYF.

V is TRBV28 and J is TRBJ1-3; D is undetermined. V was pared by 9 bases and J by 0 bases, with 15 bases between. The CDR3 runs to 15 residues. The germline V gene encodes CDR1 MDHEN and CDR2 SYDVKM. CDR3 DNA sequence: TGTGCCAGTGTGGGGAAGCCGATCTCTGGAAACACCATATATTTT. Residues: CASVGKPISGNTIYF.

The chain is built from TRBV28 and TRBJ1-5; D gene unclear. Germline lookup yields CDR1 MDHEN and CDR2 SYDVKM. The V end lost 1 base, the J end lost 3 bases, and 4 bases lay between the germline ends. CDR3 size: 13 residues. CDR3 bases: TGTGCCAGCAGTTTATCGAACAATCAGCCCCAGCATTTT. This translates into CASSLSNNQPQHF.

The chain joins TRBV29-1 to TRBJ2-6; D is unclear. This CDR3 has 13 residues. Germline V gives CDR1 SQVTM, CDR2 ANQGSEA. With 6 bases removed from V and 0 bases from J, the gap between germline ends came to 6 bases. This CDR3 reads CSVTRSGANVLTF. The CDR3 DNA sequence: TGCAGCGTAACACGCTCTGGGGCCAACGTCCTGACTTTC.

This sequence joins TRBV2 and TRBJ1-1, with D hard to call. V lost 8 bases and J 1 base, leaving 11 bases between the germline ends. CDR1 SNHLY and CDR2 FYNNEI come from the germline V gene. The CDR3 is made up of 13 amino acids. CDR3 sequence: CASSYRPNTEAFF. CDR3 bases: TGTGCCAGCTCATACAGACCGAACACTGAAGCTTTCTTT.

The chain uses TRBV5-1 and TRBJ1-1; D perhaps matches TRBD1 (5 bases). This CDR3 contains 14 residues. V was trimmed by 5 bases and J by 3 bases, leaving 14 bases between them. Per the germline V gene, CDR1 is SGHRS and CDR2 is YFSETQ. The CDR3 loop reads CASRLQGGDTEAFF. The CDR3, as DNA: TGCGCCAGCAGACTTCAGGGAGGAGACACTGAAGCTTTCTTT. The complete variable domain, with remaining parts taken from reference TRBV5-1 and TRBJ1-1, reads KAGVTQTPRYLIKTRGQQVTLSCSPISGHRSVSWYQQTPGQGLQFLFEYFSETQRNKGNFPGRFSGRQFSNSRSEMNVSTLELGDSALYLCASRLQGGDTEAFFGQGTRLTVV.

The gene calls are TRBV27 and TRBJ1-2, with a weak D call TRBD1 (5 bases). Germline V lookup: CDR1 MNHEY, CDR2 SMNVEV (reference sequence). The CDR3 has 15 residues. Deletions cut 8 bases from V and 8 bases from J, with 24 bases between. The CDR3 spells CASAPGLVPGNGYTF. CDR3 DNA: TGTGCCAGCGCCCCGGGACTCGTACCAGGGAACGGCTACACCTTC.

J is TRBJ1-1 and V is TRBV27; D is unclear. This CDR3 has 14 amino acids. Trimming took off 6 bases at V and 3 bases at J, with 14 bases between the two ends. Per germline, CDR1 MNHEY and CDR2 SMNVEV (reference sequence). CDR3 in amino acids: CASSVAGSHTEAFF. The CDR3 nucleotides read TGTGCCAGCAGCGTCGCGGGGAGCCACACTGAAGCTTTCTTT.

V and J are TRBV2 and TRBJ2-1; no firm D call. The CDR3 covers 12 residues. V shed 6 bases and J shed 2 bases, with 5 bases lying between them. In germline, CDR1 is SNHLY, CDR2 FYNNEI. CDR3 bases: TGTGCCAGCAGCTCACCCTACAATGAGCAGTTCTTC. Amino acids: CASSSPYNEQFF.